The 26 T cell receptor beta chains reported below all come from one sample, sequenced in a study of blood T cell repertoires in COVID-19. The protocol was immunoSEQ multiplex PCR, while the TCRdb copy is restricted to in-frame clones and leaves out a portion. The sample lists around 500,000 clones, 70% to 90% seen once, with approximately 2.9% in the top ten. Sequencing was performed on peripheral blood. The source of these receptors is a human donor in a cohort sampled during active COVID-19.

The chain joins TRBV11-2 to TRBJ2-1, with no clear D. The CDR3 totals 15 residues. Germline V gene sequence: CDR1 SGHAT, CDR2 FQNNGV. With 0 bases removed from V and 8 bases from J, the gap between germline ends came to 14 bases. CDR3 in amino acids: CASSLEDYHEDEQFF. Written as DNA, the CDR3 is TGTGCCAGCAGCTTAGAGGATTACCATGAGGATGAGCAGTTCTTC.

The CDR3 bases are TGTGCCAGCAGCCCCGAGTTGCTGGTACAAGAGACCCAGTACTTC. Translation: CASSPELLVQETQYF. The V call is TRBV11-2, the J call TRBJ2-5, with no clear D. V was pared by 5 bases and J by 2 bases, with 15 bases between. The CDR3 runs 15 residues. Germline CDR1 reads SGHAT; CDR2 reads FQNNGV.

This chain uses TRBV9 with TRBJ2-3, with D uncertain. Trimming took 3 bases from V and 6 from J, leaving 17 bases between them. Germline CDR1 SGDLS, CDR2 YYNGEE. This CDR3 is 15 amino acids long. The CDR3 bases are TGTGCCAGCAGCGCGAGGCTAGACTTTCGGGATACGCAGTATTTT. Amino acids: CASSARLDFRDTQYF.

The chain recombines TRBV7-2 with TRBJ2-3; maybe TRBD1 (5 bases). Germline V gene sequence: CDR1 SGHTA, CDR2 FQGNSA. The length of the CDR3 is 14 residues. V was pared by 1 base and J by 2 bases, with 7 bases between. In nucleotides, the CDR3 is TGTGCCAGCAGCTTAGGTGGGGCCACAGATACGCAGTATTTT. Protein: CASSLGGATDTQYF.

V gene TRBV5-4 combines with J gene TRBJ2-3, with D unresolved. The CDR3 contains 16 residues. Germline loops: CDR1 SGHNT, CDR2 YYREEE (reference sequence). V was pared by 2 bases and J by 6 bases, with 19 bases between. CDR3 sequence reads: CASSLDEIPRPDTQYF. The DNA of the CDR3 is TGTGCCAGCAGCTTAGATGAGATACCCAGGCCGGATACGCAGTATTTT.

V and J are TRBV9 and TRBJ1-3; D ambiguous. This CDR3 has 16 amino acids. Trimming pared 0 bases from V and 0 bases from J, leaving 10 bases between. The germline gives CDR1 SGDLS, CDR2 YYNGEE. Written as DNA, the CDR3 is TGTGCCAGCAGCGTAGCGGCGGCAGTCTCTGGAAACACCATATATTTT. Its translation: CASSVAAAVSGNTIYF.

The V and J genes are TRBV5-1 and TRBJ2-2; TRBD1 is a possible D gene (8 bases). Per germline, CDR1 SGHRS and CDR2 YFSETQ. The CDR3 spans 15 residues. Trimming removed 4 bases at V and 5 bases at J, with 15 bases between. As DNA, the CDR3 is TGCGCCAGCAGCAAGACAGGGGAGGGGACCGGGGAGCTGTTTTTT. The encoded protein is CASSKTGEGTGELFF.

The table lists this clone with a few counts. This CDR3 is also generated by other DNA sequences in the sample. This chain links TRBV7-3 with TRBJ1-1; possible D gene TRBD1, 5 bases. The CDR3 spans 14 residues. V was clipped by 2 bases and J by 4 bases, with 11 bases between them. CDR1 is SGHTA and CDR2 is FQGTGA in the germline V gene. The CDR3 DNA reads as TGTGCCAGCAGCTTATCGGGGGGTGGCACTGAAGCTTTCTTT. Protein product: CASSLSGGGTEAFF.

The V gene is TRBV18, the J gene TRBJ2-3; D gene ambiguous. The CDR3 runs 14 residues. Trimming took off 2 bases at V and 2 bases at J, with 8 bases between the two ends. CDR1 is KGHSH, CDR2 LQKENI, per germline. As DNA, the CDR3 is TGTGCCAGCTCACCAGCACGACACACAGATACGCAGTATTTT. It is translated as CASSPARHTDTQYF. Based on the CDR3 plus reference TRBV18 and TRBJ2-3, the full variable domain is NAGVMQNPRHLVRRRGQEARLRCSPMKGHSHVYWYRQLPEEGLKFMVYLQKENIIDESGMPKERFSAEFPKEGPSILRIQQVVRGDSAAYFCASSPARHTDTQYFGPGTRLTVL.

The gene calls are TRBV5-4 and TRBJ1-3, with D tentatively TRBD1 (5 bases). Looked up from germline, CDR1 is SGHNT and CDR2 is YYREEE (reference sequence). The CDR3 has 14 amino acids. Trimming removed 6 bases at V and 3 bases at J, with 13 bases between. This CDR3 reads CASKRGEFGNTIYF. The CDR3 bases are TGTGCCAGCAAACGGGGGGAATTTGGAAACACCATATATTTT.

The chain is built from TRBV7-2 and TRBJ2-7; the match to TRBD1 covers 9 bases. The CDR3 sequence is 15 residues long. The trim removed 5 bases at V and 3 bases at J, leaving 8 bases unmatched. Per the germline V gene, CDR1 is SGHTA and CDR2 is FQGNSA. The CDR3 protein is CASSTQGAPFYEQYF. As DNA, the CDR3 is TGTGCCAGCAGCACACAGGGGGCCCCGTTCTACGAGCAGTACTTC.

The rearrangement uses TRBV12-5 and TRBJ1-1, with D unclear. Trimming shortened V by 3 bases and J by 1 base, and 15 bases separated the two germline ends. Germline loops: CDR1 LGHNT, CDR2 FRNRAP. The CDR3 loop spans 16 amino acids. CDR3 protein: CASGLPGVVGNTEAFF. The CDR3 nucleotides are TGTGCTAGTGGTTTACCCGGGGTCGTTGGGAACACTGAAGCTTTCTTT.

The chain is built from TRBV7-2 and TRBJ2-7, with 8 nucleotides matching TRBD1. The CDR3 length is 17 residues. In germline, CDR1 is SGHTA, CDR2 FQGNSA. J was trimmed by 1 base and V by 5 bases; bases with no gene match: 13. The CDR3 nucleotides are TGTGCCAGCAGCCCGTGGACAGGGAGGATTAGGTCCTACGAGCAGTACTTC. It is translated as CASSPWTGRIRSYEQYF.

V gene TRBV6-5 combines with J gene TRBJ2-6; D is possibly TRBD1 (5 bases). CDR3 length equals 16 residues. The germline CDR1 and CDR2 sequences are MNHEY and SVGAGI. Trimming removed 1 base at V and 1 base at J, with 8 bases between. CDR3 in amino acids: CASSYWQGSGANVLTF. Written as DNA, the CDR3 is TGTGCCAGCAGTTACTGGCAGGGATCTGGGGCCAACGTCCTGACTTTC.

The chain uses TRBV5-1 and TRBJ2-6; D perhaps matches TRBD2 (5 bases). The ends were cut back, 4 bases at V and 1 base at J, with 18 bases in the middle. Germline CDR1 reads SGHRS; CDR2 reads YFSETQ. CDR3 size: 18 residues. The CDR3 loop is CASSTDRPGISGANVLTF. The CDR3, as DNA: TGCGCCAGCAGCACCGACCGCCCCGGGATATCTGGGGCCAACGTCCTGACTTTC.

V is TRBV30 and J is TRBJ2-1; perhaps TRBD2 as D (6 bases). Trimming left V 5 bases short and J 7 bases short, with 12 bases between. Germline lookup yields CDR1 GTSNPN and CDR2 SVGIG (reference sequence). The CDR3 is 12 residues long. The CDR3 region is CAWSGSGNEQFF. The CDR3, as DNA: TGTGCCTGGTCCGGGAGCGGAAATGAGCAGTTCTTC.

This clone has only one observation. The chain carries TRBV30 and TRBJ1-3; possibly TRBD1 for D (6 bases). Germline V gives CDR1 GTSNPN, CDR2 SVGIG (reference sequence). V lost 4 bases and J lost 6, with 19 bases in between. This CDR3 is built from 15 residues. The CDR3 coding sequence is TGTGCCTGGATTACTATGGGGGGGCATTCAAACACCATATATTTT. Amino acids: CAWITMGGHSNTIYF.

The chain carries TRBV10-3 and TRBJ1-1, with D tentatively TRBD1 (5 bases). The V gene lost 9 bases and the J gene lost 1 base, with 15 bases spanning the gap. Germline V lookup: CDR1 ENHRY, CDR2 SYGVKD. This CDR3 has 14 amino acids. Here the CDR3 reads CAISKTGQNTEAFF. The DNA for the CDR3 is TGTGCCATATCAAAAACAGGCCAGAACACTGAAGCTTTCTTT.

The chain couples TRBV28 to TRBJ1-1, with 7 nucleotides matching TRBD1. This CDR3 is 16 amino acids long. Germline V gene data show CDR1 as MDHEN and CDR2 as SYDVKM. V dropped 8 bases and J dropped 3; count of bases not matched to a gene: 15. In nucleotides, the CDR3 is TGTGCCAGCCTCTACCAGGGGGGCGTGGGGCACACTGAAGCTTTCTTT. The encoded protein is CASLYQGGVGHTEAFF.

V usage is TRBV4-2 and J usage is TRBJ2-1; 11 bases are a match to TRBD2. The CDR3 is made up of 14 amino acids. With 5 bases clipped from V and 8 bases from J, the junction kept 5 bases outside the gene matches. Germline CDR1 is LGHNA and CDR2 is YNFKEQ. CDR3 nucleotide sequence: TGTGCCAGCAGCAGACTAGCGGGATTGGATGAGCAGTTCTTC. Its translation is CASSRLAGLDEQFF.

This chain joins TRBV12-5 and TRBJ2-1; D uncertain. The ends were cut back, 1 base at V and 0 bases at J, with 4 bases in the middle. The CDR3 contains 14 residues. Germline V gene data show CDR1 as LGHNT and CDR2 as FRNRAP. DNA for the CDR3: TGTGCTAGTGGTTTGGACAGCTCCTACAATGAGCAGTTCTTC. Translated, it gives CASGLDSSYNEQFF. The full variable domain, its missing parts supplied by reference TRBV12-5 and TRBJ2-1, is DARVTQTPRHKVTEMGQEVTMRCQPILGHNTVFWYRQTMMQGLELLAYFRNRAPLDDSGMPKDRFSAEMPDATLATLKIQPSEPRDSAVYFCASGLDSSYNEQFFGPGTRLTVL.

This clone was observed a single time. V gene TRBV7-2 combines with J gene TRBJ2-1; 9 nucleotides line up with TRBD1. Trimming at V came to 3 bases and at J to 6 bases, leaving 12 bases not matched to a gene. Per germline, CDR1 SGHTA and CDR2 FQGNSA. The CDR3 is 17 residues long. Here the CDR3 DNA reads TGTGCCAGCAGCTTTAATGGGCCAGGACAGGGGATCAATGAGCAGTTCTTC. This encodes CASSFNGPGQGINEQFF.

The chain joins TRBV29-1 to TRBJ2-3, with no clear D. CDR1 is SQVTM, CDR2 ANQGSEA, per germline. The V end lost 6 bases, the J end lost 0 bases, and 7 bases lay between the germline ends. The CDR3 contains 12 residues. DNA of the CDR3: TGCAGCGTATCGTCCAGCACAGATACGCAGTATTTT. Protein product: CSVSSSTDTQYF.

CDR3 amino acids: CASSAQGLADYTDTQYF. CDR3 DNA: TGTGCCAGCAGCGCCCAGGGACTAGCGGACTACACAGATACGCAGTATTTT. V usage is TRBV7-3 and J usage is TRBJ2-3; 11 nucleotides match TRBD2. The J segment lost 2 bases and the V segment lost 5 bases, leaving 9 bases of the junction unmatched. The V gene's germline CDR1 is SGHTA and CDR2 FQGTGA. This CDR3 has 17 amino acids.

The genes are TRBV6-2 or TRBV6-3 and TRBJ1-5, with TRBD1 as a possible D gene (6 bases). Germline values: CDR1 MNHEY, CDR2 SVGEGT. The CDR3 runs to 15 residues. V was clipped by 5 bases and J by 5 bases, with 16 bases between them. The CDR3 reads CASSRRDTLHQPQHF. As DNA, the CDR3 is TGTGCCAGCAGTCGCCGGGACACCTTGCATCAGCCCCAGCATTTT.

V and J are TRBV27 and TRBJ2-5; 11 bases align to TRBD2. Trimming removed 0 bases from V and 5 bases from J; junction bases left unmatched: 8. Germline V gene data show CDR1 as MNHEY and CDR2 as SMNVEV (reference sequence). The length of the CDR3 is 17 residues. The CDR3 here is CASSLSRIPSGRETQYF. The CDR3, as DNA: TGTGCCAGCAGTTTATCACGAATCCCTAGCGGGAGGGAGACCCAGTACTTC.